Following are 4 T cell receptor beta chains from one sample sequenced in a study of OX40 agonist ivuxolimab in advanced cancers. The data were produced by immunoSEQ multiplex PCR, yet TCRdb's version contains in-frame clones alone and is incomplete. The sample gives 85,000 to 100,000 clones, about 92% of which show up once; around 0.3% is in the top ten. The sample here was CD4+ or CD8+ T cells sorted from blood, taken in a trial of the OX40 agonist ivuxolimab. The receptors originated from an adult with an advanced solid tumor such as melanoma, head and neck, liver or kidney cancer.

The rearrangement uses TRBV11-2 and TRBJ2-5, with TRBD1 as a possible D gene (6 bases). The CDR3 consists of 15 residues. Germline V gives CDR1 SGHAT, CDR2 FQNNGV. The V end was cut by 3 bases, the J end by 2 bases, with 13 bases between. The CDR3 region has the DNA TGTGCCAGCAGCTTTCCCAGGGGTCCTCAAGAGACCCAGTACTTC. This translates into CASSFPRGPQETQYF.

This chain connects TRBV28 to TRBJ1-2; the D gene is possibly TRBD1 (6 bases). CDR1 and CDR2 (germline): MDHEN, SYDVKM. The CDR3 totals 13 residues. V was cut by 2 bases and J by 10 bases, with 14 bases left in between. The CDR3 region has the DNA TGTGCCAGCAGTTTAGGACAGAGGCGGGACTACACCTTC. Translation gives CASSLGQRRDYTF.

Worth noting for this clone: Other DNA sequences from this sample encode an identical CDR3 as well. The chain combines TRBV4-3 with TRBJ1-1, with D unresolved. Deletions cut 0 bases from V and 1 base from J, with 3 bases between. Germline V gene lookup returns CDR1 LGHNA and CDR2 YSLEER. This CDR3 region has 13 residues. The CDR3 nucleotides read TGCGCCAGCAGCCAAGACAGGAACACTGAAGCTTTCTTT. It codes for CASSQDRNTEAFF.

The chain couples TRBV6-1 to TRBJ2-1, with D tentatively TRBD1 or TRBD2 (5 bases each). CDR1 and CDR2 from the germline V gene are MNHNS and SASEGT. V lost 3 bases and J lost 6, with 15 bases in between. The CDR3 sequence is 15 residues long. CDR3 sequence (DNA): TGTGCCAGCAGTGAGAGTGGCTTAGGGACCAATGAGCAGTTCTTC. Its translation is CASSESGLGTNEQFF.